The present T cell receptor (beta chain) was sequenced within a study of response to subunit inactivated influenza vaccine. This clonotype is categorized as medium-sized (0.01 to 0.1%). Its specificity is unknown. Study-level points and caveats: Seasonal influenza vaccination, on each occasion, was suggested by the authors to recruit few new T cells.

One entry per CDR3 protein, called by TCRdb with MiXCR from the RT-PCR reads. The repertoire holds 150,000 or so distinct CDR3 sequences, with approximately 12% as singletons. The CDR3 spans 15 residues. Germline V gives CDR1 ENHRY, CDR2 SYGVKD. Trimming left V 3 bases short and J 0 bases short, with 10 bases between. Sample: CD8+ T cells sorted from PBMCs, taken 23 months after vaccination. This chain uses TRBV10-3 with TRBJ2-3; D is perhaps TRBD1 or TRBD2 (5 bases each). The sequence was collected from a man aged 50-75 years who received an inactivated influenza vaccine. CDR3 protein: CAISDGTISTDTQYF. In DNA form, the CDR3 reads TGTGCCATCAGTGACGGGACGATTAGCACAGATACGCAGTATTTT.